Listed here is a single TCR beta chain. Its antigen is unknown. A read error may account for a junction end that differs from germline. This entry is derived from a study of tumor and adjacent non-tumor tissue in lung cancer. The wider study: There were 11 to 13 adenocarcinoma, 2 squamous cell carcinoma and 1 small cell lung cancer cases. The patients, roughly eleven men and 5 women, were roughly 30 to 80 with stage I to III disease.

RNA was extracted from bulk tissue without any cell sorting. The normal lung tissue was taken more than 3 cm from the tumor edge. The library came from three nested PCR rounds adapted from ARM-PCR protocols. Via MiXCR, TCRdb re-called the multiplex PCR reads, giving one row per CDR3 protein. Of 100,000 or so distinct CDR3 sequences detected, around three fifths appear once; the ten largest clones hold approximately 18%. The CDR3 runs to 13 residues. Looked up from germline, CDR1 is SGHTA and CDR2 is FQGTGA. Study-wide findings and caveats: Shorter survival was associated with higher TCR diversity in tumors. Compared with tumor, normal lung showed significantly lower TCR diversity.

This rearrangement joins TRBV7-3 to TRBJ2-5; D tentatively fits TRBD1 or TRBD2 (5 bases each). The sequence was collected from a man aged 25 to 40 with non-small cell lung cancer. Sequenced input: distant non-tumor lung tissue. The CDR3 coding sequence is TGTGCCAGCAGCTTAACACAGGAGGAGATCCAGTACTTC. Translated: CASSLTQEEIQYF. Full variable domain (rest looked up from reference TRBV7-3 and TRBJ2-5): GAGVSQTPSNKVTEKGKYVELRCDPISGHTALYWYRQSLGQGPEFLIYFQGTGAADDSGLPNDRFFAVRPEGSVSTLKIQRTERGDSAVYLCASSLTQEEIQYFGPGTRLLVL.